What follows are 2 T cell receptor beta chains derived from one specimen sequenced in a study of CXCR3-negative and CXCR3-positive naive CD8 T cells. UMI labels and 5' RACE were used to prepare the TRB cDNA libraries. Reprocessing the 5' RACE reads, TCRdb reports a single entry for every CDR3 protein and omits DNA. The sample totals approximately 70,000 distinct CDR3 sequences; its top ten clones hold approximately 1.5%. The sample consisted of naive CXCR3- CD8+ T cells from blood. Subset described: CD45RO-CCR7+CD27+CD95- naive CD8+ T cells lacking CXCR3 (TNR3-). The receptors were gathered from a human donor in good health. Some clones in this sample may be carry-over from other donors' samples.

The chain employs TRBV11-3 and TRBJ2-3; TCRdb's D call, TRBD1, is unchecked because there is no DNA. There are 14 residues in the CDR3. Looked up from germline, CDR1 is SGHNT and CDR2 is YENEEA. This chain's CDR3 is CASSPFGAGDTQYF. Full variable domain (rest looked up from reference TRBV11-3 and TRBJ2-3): EAGVVQSPRYKIIEKKQPVAFWCNPISGHNTLYWYLQNLGQGPELLIRYENEEAVDDSQLPKDRFSAERLKGVDSTLKIQPAELGDSAVYLCASSPFGAGDTQYFGPGTRLTVL.

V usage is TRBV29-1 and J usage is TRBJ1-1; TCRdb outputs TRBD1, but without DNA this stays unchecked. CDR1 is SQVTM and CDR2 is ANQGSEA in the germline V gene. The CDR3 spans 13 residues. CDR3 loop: CSVLWGANTEAFF.